Listed here are 16 T cell receptor beta chains from one sample, sequenced in a study of T cells in Graves' hyperthyroidism and ophthalmopathy. Amplification of TCR beta CDR3 regions used RNA as the template. With the HTBI primer set, the TCR CDR3 went through a first round of RT-PCR. TCRdb reprocessed the multiplex PCR reads with MiXCR, giving one entry per CDR3 protein. Here the sample spans roughly 500,000 distinct CDR3 sequences, about 46% being singletons. Sequenced sample: peripheral blood or thyroid tissue (not recorded which). These receptors all stem from an adult woman with Graves' disease, either hyperthyroidism or ophthalmopathy (not recorded which).

In its sample, this clonotype was seen many times. The chain joins TRBV15 to TRBJ2-2, with 10 positions matching TRBD2. Germline trimming cut 8 bases from V and 5 bases from J; bases unmatched to any gene: 5. Germline-derived CDR1 and CDR2 are LNHNV and YYDKDF (reference sequence). The CDR3 runs 14 residues. The DNA of the CDR3 is TGTGCCACCGCTAGCGGGAGTATAACCGGGGAGCTGTTTTTT. This codes for CATASGSITGELFF.

This clonotype was found a few times. J is TRBJ2-7 and V is TRBV7-9; 7 nucleotides align to TRBD1. The germline CDR1 and CDR2 sequences are SEHNR and FQNEAQ (reference sequence). V was clipped by 4 bases and J by 6 bases; unmatched bases: 9. This CDR3 contains 14 residues. The CDR3 DNA sequence: TGTGCCAGCAGCTCGACAGGGTCGGTCGGCGAGCAGTACTTC. Protein: CASSSTGSVGEQYF.

The chain recombines TRBV10-3 with TRBJ1-1; D not resolved. In germline, CDR1 is ENHRY, CDR2 SYGVKD. There are 13 residues in the CDR3. Trimming removed 9 bases from V and 0 bases from J, with 11 bases in between. The CDR3 spells CAISRAVNTEAFF. CDR3 coding DNA: TGTGCCATAAGCCGGGCCGTGAACACTGAAGCTTTCTTT.

The V gene is TRBV5-1, the J gene TRBJ2-7, with 11 bases that match TRBD1. Trimming at V came to 5 bases and at J to 6 bases, leaving 7 bases not matched to a gene. This CDR3 region has 14 residues. The germline gives CDR1 SGHRS, CDR2 YFSETQ. The DNA of the CDR3 is TGCGCCAGCAGAAAAGGACAGGGGGCTCTCGAGCAGTACTTC. The encoded protein is CASRKGQGALEQYF.

The gene calls are TRBV11-2 and TRBJ1-6, with D perhaps TRBD1 (6 bases). Germline V CDR1 and CDR2: SGHAT, FQNNGV. The CDR3 has 14 residues. Trimming removed 0 bases from V and 11 bases from J, with 11 bases in between. The CDR3 spells CASSLEGRGTPLHF. CDR3 sequence (DNA): TGTGCCAGCAGCTTAGAGGGCAGGGGTACACCCCTCCACTTT.

On this clonotype itself: A much larger clone differs by one base, so this may be a read error. The V gene is TRBV7-9, the J gene TRBJ2-7; 16 bases are a match to TRBD2. The germline gives CDR1 SEHNR, CDR2 FQNEAQ (reference sequence). Unmatched junction bases numbered 3, after V lost 5 bases and J lost 2 bases. CDR3 length: 16 amino acids. The DNA of the CDR3 is TGTGCCAGCAGCCAAGGGACTAGCGGGAGGGCCTACGAGCAGTACTTC. It is translated as CASSQGTSGRAYEQYF.

This clonotype was seen repeatedly, ten times or more. The V and J genes are TRBV29-1 and TRBJ2-7; D is uncertain. Trimming left V 7 bases short and J 4 bases short, with 17 bases between. Per the germline V gene, CDR1 is SQVTM and CDR2 is ANQGSEA. This CDR3 contains 13 residues. CDR3 nucleotides: TGCAGCGCTCAACCGGACGGCCGATACGAGCAGTACTTC. It is translated as CSAQPDGRYEQYF.

The chain couples TRBV10-3 to TRBJ2-3, with D unclear. Between the trimmed V and J ends, which lost 5 bases and 3 bases, there was a span of 6 bases. This CDR3 has 12 amino acids. Germline CDR1 reads ENHRY; CDR2 reads SYGVKD. Written as DNA, the CDR3 is TGTGCCATCAGTCCAGCAACAGATACGCAGTATTTT. This codes for CAISPATDTQYF.

There are many counts of this clonotype. The gene calls are TRBV3-1 and TRBJ1-5, with no clear D. CDR3 length: 12 amino acids. The germline V gene encodes CDR1 LGHDT and CDR2 YNNKEL (reference sequence). Trimming stripped 5 bases from V and 5 bases from J, with 7 bases between. CDR3 DNA sequence: TGTGCCAGCAGCTCGAGTGATCAGCCCCAGCATTTT. This encodes CASSSSDQPQHF.

This rearrangement joins TRBV6-5 to TRBJ1-5, with TRBD1 as a possible D gene (5 bases). V lost 8 bases to trimming and J lost 7 bases, with 15 bases between them. Per germline, CDR1 MNHEY and CDR2 SVGAGI. The CDR3 spans 13 residues. In DNA, the CDR3 is TGTGCCAGCGGAGGGGCGTCGAACCAGCCCCAGCATTTT. It yields the protein CASGGASNQPQHF.

This clonotype turned up a few times. The genes are TRBV5-5 and TRBJ2-3; 12 bases are shared with TRBD2. V lost 7 bases, J lost 8 bases, and 8 bases stayed unmatched. This CDR3 contains 14 residues. The V gene's germline CDR1 is SGHKS and CDR2 YYEKEE (reference sequence). CDR3 in amino acids: CASWLAGGRGTQYF. DNA of the CDR3: TGTGCCAGCTGGCTAGCGGGGGGGCGTGGTACGCAGTATTTT.

This clonotype is a singleton in its sample. The chain recombines TRBV4-2 with TRBJ1-2, with a weak D call TRBD1 (5 bases). The V end was cut by 1 base, the J end by 12 bases, with 18 bases between. From germline, CDR1 is LGHNA and CDR2 YNFKEQ. This CDR3 has 14 residues. The CDR3, as DNA: TGTGCCAGCAGCCAAGTGGGGCGGGCCTCTGGAAACACCTTC. Translation gives CASSQVGRASGNTF.

The chain joins TRBV12-3 or TRBV12-4 to TRBJ1-4; TRBD1 aligns across 7 bases. Trimming at V came to 7 bases and at J to 5 bases, leaving 4 bases not matched to a gene. CDR3 size: 13 residues. The CDR3 DNA sequence: TGTGCCAGCAACGCGGGACAGAATGAAAAACTGTTTTTT. Amino acid sequence: CASNAGQNEKLFF.

This clonotype was observed many times. The V and J genes are TRBV6-6 and TRBJ2-5; D not resolved. Trimming stripped 10 bases from V and 5 bases from J, with 14 bases between. The CDR3 has 12 residues. Germline V gene lookup returns CDR1 MNHNY and CDR2 SVGAGI (reference sequence). The CDR3 DNA reads TGTGCCACCTCCGAAACTTTGGAGACCCAGTACTTC. It specifies CATSETLETQYF.

This clonotype was picked up one time. The V gene is TRBV25-1, the J gene TRBJ1-6; tentatively, D is TRBD1 (6 bases). Germline values: CDR1 MGHDK, CDR2 SYGVNS. The CDR3 has 14 residues. V was shortened by 5 bases and J by 9 bases, with 14 bases between the two germline ends. The chain's CDR3 is CASSPRTESSPLHF. The CDR3 region has the DNA TGTGCCAGCAGTCCCAGGACAGAGTCTTCACCCCTCCACTTT.

The V gene is TRBV2, the J gene TRBJ2-7; D ambiguous. V lost 6 bases and J lost 8, with 20 bases in between. Germline V gives CDR1 SNHLY, CDR2 FYNNEI. The CDR3 spans 14 residues. CDR3 DNA sequence: TGTGCCAGCAGCTCAAGCGTCAGGCCAGGACAGCAGTACTTC. Its translation: CASSSSVRPGQQYF.